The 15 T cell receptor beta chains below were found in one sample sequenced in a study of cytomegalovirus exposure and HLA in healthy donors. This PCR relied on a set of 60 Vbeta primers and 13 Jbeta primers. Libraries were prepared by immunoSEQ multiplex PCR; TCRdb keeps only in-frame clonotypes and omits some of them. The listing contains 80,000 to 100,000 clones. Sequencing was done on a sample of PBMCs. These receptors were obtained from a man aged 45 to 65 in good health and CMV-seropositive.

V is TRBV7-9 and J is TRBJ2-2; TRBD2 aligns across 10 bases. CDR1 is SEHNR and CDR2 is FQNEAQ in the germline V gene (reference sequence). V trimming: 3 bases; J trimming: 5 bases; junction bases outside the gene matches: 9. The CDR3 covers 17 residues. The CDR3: CASSLMSGRAGTGELFF. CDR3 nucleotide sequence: TGTGCCAGCAGCTTGATGAGCGGGAGGGCAGGTACCGGGGAGCTGTTTTTT.

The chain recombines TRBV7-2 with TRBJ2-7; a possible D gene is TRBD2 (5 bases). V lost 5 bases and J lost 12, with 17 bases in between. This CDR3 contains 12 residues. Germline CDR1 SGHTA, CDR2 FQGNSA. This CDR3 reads CASSPDYFFRYF. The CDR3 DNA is TGTGCCAGCAGCCCAGACTATTTCTTTCGGTACTTC.

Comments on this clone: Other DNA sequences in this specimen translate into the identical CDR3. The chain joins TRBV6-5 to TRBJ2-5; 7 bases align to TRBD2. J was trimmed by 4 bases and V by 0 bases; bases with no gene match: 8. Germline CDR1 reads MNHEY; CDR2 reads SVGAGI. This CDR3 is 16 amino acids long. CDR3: CASSYSRGGSGETQYF. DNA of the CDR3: TGTGCCAGCAGTTACTCGCGCGGGGGTTCAGGAGAGACCCAGTACTTC.

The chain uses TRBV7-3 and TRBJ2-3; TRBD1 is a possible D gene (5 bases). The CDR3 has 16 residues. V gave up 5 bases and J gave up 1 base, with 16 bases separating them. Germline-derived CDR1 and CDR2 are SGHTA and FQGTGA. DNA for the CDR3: TGTGCCAGCAGCGGGCCTAAGGGGCTGCGCACAGATACGCAGTATTTT. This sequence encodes CASSGPKGLRTDTQYF. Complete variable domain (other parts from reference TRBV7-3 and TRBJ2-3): GAGVSQTPSNKVTEKGKYVELRCDPISGHTALYWYRQSLGQGPEFLIYFQGTGAADDSGLPNDRFFAVRPEGSVSTLKIQRTERGDSAVYLCASSGPKGLRTDTQYFGPGTRLTVL.

CDR3 sequence (DNA): TGTGCCAGCAGCGATCCGGGGAGTTGGAACAATGAGCAGTTCTTC. It specifies CASSDPGSWNNEQFF. J is TRBJ2-1 and V is TRBV9, with a tentative D call TRBD2 (5 bases). Germline V gene lookup returns CDR1 SGDLS and CDR2 YYNGEE. With 3 bases removed from V and 5 bases from J, the gap between germline ends came to 15 bases. This CDR3 spans 15 amino acids.

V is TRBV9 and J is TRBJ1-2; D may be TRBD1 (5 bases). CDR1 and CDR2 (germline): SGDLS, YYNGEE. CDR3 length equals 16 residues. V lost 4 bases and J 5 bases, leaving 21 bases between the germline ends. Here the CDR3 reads CASSSRQSPSLYGYTF. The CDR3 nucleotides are TGTGCCAGCAGCTCCAGACAGTCCCCGAGTTTGTATGGCTACACCTTC.

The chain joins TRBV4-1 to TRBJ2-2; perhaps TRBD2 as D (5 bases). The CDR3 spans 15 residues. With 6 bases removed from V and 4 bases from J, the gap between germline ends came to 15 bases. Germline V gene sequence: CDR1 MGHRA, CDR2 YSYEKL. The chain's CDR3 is CASRLVGVGTGELFF. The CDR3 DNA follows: TGCGCCAGCAGACTGGTGGGAGTTGGCACCGGGGAGCTGTTTTTT.

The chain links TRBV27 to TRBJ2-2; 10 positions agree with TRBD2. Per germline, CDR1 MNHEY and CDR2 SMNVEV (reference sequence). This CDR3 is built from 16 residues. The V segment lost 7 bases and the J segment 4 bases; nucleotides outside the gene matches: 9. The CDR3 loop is CASTLVGTSVTGELFF. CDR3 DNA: TGTGCCAGCACCCTGGTCGGGACTAGCGTCACCGGGGAGCTGTTTTTT.

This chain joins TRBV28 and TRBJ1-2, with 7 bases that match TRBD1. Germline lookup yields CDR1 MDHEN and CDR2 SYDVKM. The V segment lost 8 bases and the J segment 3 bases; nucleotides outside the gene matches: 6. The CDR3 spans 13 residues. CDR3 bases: TGTGCCAGCCTCCGGGGGACAGACTATGGCTACACCTTC. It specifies CASLRGTDYGYTF.

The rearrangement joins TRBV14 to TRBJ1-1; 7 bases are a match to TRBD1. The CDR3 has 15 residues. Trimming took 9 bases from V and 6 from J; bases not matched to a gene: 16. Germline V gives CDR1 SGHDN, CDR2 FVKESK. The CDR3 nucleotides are TGTGCCAGTCAAAAATACACAGGGGAAGTCGCTGAAGCTTTCTTT. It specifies CASQKYTGEVAEAFF. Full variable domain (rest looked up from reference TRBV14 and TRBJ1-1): EAGVTQFPSHSVIEKGQTVTLRCDPISGHDNLYWYRRVMGKEIKFLLHFVKESKQDESGMPNNRFLAERTGGTYSTLKVQPAELEDSGVYFCASQKYTGEVAEAFFGQGTRLTVV.

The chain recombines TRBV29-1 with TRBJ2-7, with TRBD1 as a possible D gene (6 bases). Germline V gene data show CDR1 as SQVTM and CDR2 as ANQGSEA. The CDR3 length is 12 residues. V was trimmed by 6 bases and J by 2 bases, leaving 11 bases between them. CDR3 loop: CSVRGGPYEQYF. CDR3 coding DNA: TGCAGCGTGCGAGGGGGTCCCTACGAGCAGTACTTC.

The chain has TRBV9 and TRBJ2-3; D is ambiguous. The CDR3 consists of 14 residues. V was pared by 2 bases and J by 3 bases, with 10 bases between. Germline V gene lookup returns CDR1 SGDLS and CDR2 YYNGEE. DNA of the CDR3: TGTGCCAGCAGCGTGTCTATTGGTACAGATACGCAGTATTTT. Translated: CASSVSIGTDTQYF.

CDR3 DNA: TGTGCCAGCAGCTTGGGGACAGGGTCCGATGGCTACACCTTC. Amino acid sequence: CASSLGTGSDGYTF. This chain uses TRBV7-9 with TRBJ1-2; 9 positions agree with TRBD1. Germline CDR1 reads SEHNR; CDR2 reads FQNEAQ (reference sequence). V was pared by 3 bases and J by 6 bases, with 5 bases of the junction left unmatched. This CDR3 has 14 residues.

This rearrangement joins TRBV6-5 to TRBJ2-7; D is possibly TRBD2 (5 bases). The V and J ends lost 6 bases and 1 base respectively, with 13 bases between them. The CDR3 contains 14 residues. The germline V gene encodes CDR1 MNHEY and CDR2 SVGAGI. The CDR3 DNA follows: TGTGCCAGCAGCACGGGGATAGGGTCCTACGAGCAGTACTTC. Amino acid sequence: CASSTGIGSYEQYF.

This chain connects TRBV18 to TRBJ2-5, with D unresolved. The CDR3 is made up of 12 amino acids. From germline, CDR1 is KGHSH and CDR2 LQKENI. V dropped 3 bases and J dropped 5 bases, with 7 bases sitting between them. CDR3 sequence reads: CASSPSVETQYF. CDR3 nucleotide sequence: TGTGCCAGCTCACCCTCGGTGGAGACCCAGTACTTC. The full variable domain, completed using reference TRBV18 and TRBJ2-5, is NAGVMQNPRHLVRRRGQEARLRCSPMKGHSHVYWYRQLPEEGLKFMVYLQKENIIDESGMPKERFSAEFPKEGPSILRIQQVVRGDSAAYFCASSPSVETQYFGPGTRLLVL.